The 17 T cell receptor beta chains listed next were all sequenced from one sample in a study of T cell clones after liver transplantation. Profiling relied on immunoSEQ multiplex PCR, and the TCRdb table lists in-frame clones only, not all of them. The table has about 72,000 clones, more than 75% seen once. The sequencing used CD4+ T cells from blood, collected before liver transplant. The receptors were sampled from a human donor who received a liver transplant.

The rearrangement links TRBV29-1 to TRBJ2-5; D is perhaps TRBD1 (6 bases). Germline V gene data show CDR1 as SQVTM and CDR2 as ANQGSEA. The V end was cut by 0 bases, the J end by 6 bases, with 14 bases between. This CDR3 comprises 14 residues. The CDR3 loop reads CSVEEGGLAKTQYF. The CDR3 coding sequence is TGCAGCGTTGAAGAAGGGGGTCTCGCGAAGACCCAGTACTTC.

This chain connects TRBV5-1 to TRBJ2-1; D might be TRBD1 (6 bases). The CDR3 has 12 amino acids. Germline lookup yields CDR1 SGHRS and CDR2 YFSETQ. V was trimmed by 5 bases and J by 6 bases, leaving 9 bases between them. The CDR3 protein is CASRTGTNEQFF. For the CDR3, the DNA is TGCGCCAGCAGAACAGGGACCAATGAGCAGTTCTTC.

V gene TRBV5-1 combines with J gene TRBJ1-1, with D tentatively TRBD1 (6 bases). This CDR3 contains 14 residues. CDR1 is SGHRS, CDR2 YFSETQ, per germline. V was cut by 4 bases and J by 4 bases, with 14 bases left in between. The CDR3 nucleotides read TGCGCCAGCAGCCTGGGGGCAGGGGCCACTGAAGCTTTCTTT. Translation gives CASSLGAGATEAFF.

CDR3: CASSTDRAGTGELFF. CDR3 nucleotides: TGTGCCAGCAGCACGGACAGGGCTGGCACCGGGGAGCTGTTTTTT. The V call is TRBV7-3, the J call TRBJ2-2; 8 bases map to TRBD1. This CDR3 has 15 amino acids. Per the germline V gene, CDR1 is SGHTA and CDR2 is FQGTGA. The J segment lost 4 bases and the V segment lost 5 bases, leaving 6 bases of the junction unmatched.

V gene TRBV6-6 combines with J gene TRBJ1-5, with D perhaps TRBD1 (6 bases). The CDR3 runs to 14 residues. Trimming pared 8 bases from V and 5 bases from J, leaving 16 bases between. The V gene's germline CDR1 is MNHNY and CDR2 SVGAGI (reference sequence). CDR3 amino acids: CASQSGGPHQPQHF. The CDR3 coding sequence is TGTGCCAGCCAGTCCGGGGGCCCTCATCAGCCCCAGCATTTT.

The chain couples TRBV28 to TRBJ2-5, with a possible D match to TRBD2 (6 bases). Germline V lookup: CDR1 MDHEN, CDR2 SYDVKM. The CDR3 consists of 16 residues. V was cut by 4 bases and J by 2 bases, with 17 bases left in between. In DNA, the CDR3 is TGTGCCAGCAGTTCAGACCCAGCGGGCGGGCAAGAGACCCAGTACTTC. As protein: CASSSDPAGGQETQYF.

The chain recombines TRBV5-4 with TRBJ1-4; 11 bases are shared with TRBD1. Germline CDR1 and CDR2: SGHNT and YYREEE (reference sequence). The CDR3 is 15 amino acids. The V segment lost 4 bases and the J segment 6 bases; nucleotides outside the gene matches: 5. CDR3 amino acids: CASSGGGQGDEKLFF. CDR3 DNA sequence: TGTGCCAGCAGCGGGGGGGGACAGGGGGATGAAAAACTGTTTTTT. Based on the CDR3 plus reference TRBV5-4 and TRBJ1-4, the full variable domain is ETGVTQSPTHLIKTRGQQVTLRCSSQSGHNTVSWYQQALGQGPQFIFQYYREEENGRGNFPPRFSGLQFPNYSSELNVNALELDDSALYLCASSGGGQGDEKLFFGSGTQLSVL.

The genes are TRBV11-2 and TRBJ2-1; D call uncertain. Germline loops: CDR1 SGHAT, CDR2 FQNNGV. V dropped 0 bases and J dropped 0 bases, with 9 bases sitting between them. This CDR3 has 16 amino acids. The CDR3 DNA sequence: TGTGCCAGCAGCTTAGATTCCGTGAGCTCCTACAATGAGCAGTTCTTC. Its protein product is CASSLDSVSSYNEQFF. Complete variable domain (other parts from reference TRBV11-2 and TRBJ2-1): EAGVAQSPRYKIIEKRQSVAFWCNPISGHATLYWYQQILGQGPKLLIQFQNNGVVDDSQLPKDRFSAERLKGVDSTLKIQPAKLEDSAVYLCASSLDSVSSYNEQFFGPGTRLTVL.

The V and J genes are TRBV29-1 and TRBJ1-2; 10 nucleotides line up with TRBD1. This CDR3 has 13 amino acids. Germline V gives CDR1 SQVTM, CDR2 ANQGSEA. Losses at the gene ends were 6 bases for V and 4 bases for J; bases not matched to a gene: 5. The CDR3 sequence is CSVAGTGVYGYTF. Written as DNA, the CDR3 is TGCAGCGTCGCAGGGACAGGGGTCTATGGCTACACCTTC.

The genes are TRBV19 and TRBJ1-1; possible D gene TRBD1, 5 bases. The V gene lost 0 bases and the J gene lost 1 base, with 9 bases spanning the gap. The CDR3 spans 15 residues. Germline lookup yields CDR1 LNHDA and CDR2 SQIVND (reference sequence). The chain's CDR3 is CASSIEAGRNTEAFF. DNA of the CDR3: TGTGCCAGTAGTATAGAGGCAGGGAGGAACACTGAAGCTTTCTTT. Using reference TRBV19 and TRBJ1-1 for the parts outside the CDR3, the full variable domain is DGGITQSPKYLFRKEGQNVTLSCEQNLNHDAMYWYRQDPGQGLRLIYYSQIVNDFQKGDIAEGYSVSREKKESFPLTVTSAQKNPTAFYLCASSIEAGRNTEAFFGQGTRLTVV.

The V call is TRBV18, the J call TRBJ1-1; D not certain. This CDR3 contains 13 residues. V lost 3 bases, J lost 0 bases, and 5 bases lay in between. Germline V gene lookup returns CDR1 KGHSH and CDR2 LQKENI. As DNA, the CDR3 is TGTGCCAGCTCACCCCCTATGAACACTGAAGCTTTCTTT. Amino acids: CASSPPMNTEAFF. Full variable domain (missing parts from reference TRBV18 and TRBJ1-1): NAGVMQNPRHLVRRRGQEARLRCSPMKGHSHVYWYRQLPEEGLKFMVYLQKENIIDESGMPKERFSAEFPKEGPSILRIQQVVRGDSAAYFCASSPPMNTEAFFGQGTRLTVV.

The chain carries TRBV4-3 and TRBJ1-1; D is unresolved. CDR1 LGHNA and CDR2 YSLEER come from the germline V gene. V lost 1 base, J lost 0 bases, and 9 bases lay in between. CDR3 length: 15 residues. CDR3: CASSQGGGLNTEAFF. CDR3 in DNA: TGCGCCAGCAGCCAAGGGGGAGGTCTGAACACTGAAGCTTTCTTT.

The CDR3 loop is CASSYLPDTGELFF. The CDR3 bases are TGTGCCAGCAGTTACCTACCAGACACCGGGGAGCTGTTTTTT. This chain links TRBV6-5 with TRBJ2-2; D gene uncertain. CDR1 is MNHEY and CDR2 is SVGAGI in the germline V gene. The CDR3 sequence is 14 residues long. Deletions cut 2 bases from V and 3 bases from J, with 7 bases between.

This sequence joins TRBV6-6 and TRBJ1-1, with 7 bases matching TRBD1. The length of the CDR3 is 16 residues. CDR1 and CDR2 (germline): MNHNY, SVGAGI (reference sequence). Trimming cost V 5 bases and J 2 bases; bases outside gene matches: 11. In nucleotides, the CDR3 is TGTGCCAGCAGTCACCAACGGACAGGACTAAACACTGAAGCTTTCTTT. Its protein product is CASSHQRTGLNTEAFF.

The V and J genes are TRBV7-2 and TRBJ2-1; maybe TRBD1 (6 bases). Germline V gene lookup returns CDR1 SGHTA and CDR2 FQGNSA. This CDR3 is built from 14 residues. Between the trimmed V and J ends, which lost 6 bases and 6 bases, there was a span of 15 bases. The CDR3 is CASSTFDRPNEQFF. The CDR3 DNA sequence: TGTGCCAGCAGTACCTTTGACAGGCCCAATGAGCAGTTCTTC.

This clone is labeled as medium-sized. The J gene is TRBJ2-1, the V gene TRBV19; D is tentatively TRBD1 or TRBD2 (5 bases each). This CDR3 spans 14 amino acids. Deletions cut 3 bases from V and 7 bases from J, with 13 bases between. In germline, CDR1 is LNHDA, CDR2 SQIVND (reference sequence). The CDR3 protein is CASSILGTTNEQFF. CDR3 in DNA: TGTGCCAGTAGTATCCTAGGGACCACTAATGAGCAGTTCTTC.

The chain recombines TRBV5-4 with TRBJ1-2; the D is unclear. Deletions cut 0 bases from V and 5 bases from J, with 11 bases between. Germline CDR1 is SGHNT and CDR2 is YYREEE (reference sequence). The CDR3 is 14 residues long. The CDR3 DNA reads as TGTGCCAGCAGCTTGGTTCCCCCGGAATATGGCTACACCTTC. Its protein product is CASSLVPPEYGYTF.